These 30 T cell receptor beta chains were all obtained from the same sample, sequenced in a study of T-cell reconstitution after alpha-beta-depleted transplantation in children. Unique molecular identifiers were used in preparing the TCRbeta library. MiXCR was run by TCRdb on the PCR reads, yielding one entry per CDR3 protein. The repertoire holds 60,000 to 70,000 distinct CDR3 sequences, with roughly 4.4% as singletons. Specimen: PBMCs, mostly from graft donor cells, collected 180 days after TCRalphabeta/CD19-depleted stem cell transplant. Receptor source: a boy in the first two years of life who had a stem cell transplant for acute myeloid leukemia, so the T cells may come from the graft donor.

This clonotype was seen at least ten times. The V and J genes are TRBV4-1 and TRBJ2-3; TRBD2 is a possible D gene (6 bases). CDR1 is MGHRA and CDR2 is YSYEKL in the germline V gene. The CDR3 is 16 residues long. V was trimmed by 10 bases and J by 5 bases, leaving 25 bases between them. Here the CDR3 reads CATPVGAGPRIDTQYF. The DNA of the CDR3 is TGCGCCACCCCAGTAGGAGCGGGCCCTAGGATAGATACGCAGTATTTT.

The sample holds many counts of this clonotype. The chain joins TRBV5-1 to TRBJ2-3; 8 bases map to TRBD2. The germline V gene encodes CDR1 SGHRS and CDR2 YFSETQ. The CDR3 is made up of 16 amino acids. Trimming at V came to 0 bases and at J to 1 base, leaving 4 bases not matched to a gene. The CDR3 bases are TGCGCCAGCAGCTTGGACGGGACTAGTGGCACAGATACGCAGTATTTT. This sequence encodes CASSLDGTSGTDTQYF. The full variable domain, its missing parts supplied by reference TRBV5-1 and TRBJ2-3, is KAGVTQTPRYLIKTRGQQVTLSCSPISGHRSVSWYQQTPGQGLQFLFEYFSETQRNKGNFPGRFSGRQFSNSRSEMNVSTLELGDSALYLCASSLDGTSGTDTQYFGPGTRLTVL.

This clonotype was recorded many times. The chain employs TRBV11-2 and TRBJ2-1, with TRBD2 identical over 10 bases. V trimming: 5 bases; J trimming: 9 bases; junction bases outside the gene matches: 10. Germline V gene sequence: CDR1 SGHAT, CDR2 FQNNGV. The CDR3 sequence is 15 residues long. Here the CDR3 DNA reads TGTGCCAGCAGCCCCACTAGCGGGGCGTCGGGTGAGCAGTTCTTC. It specifies CASSPTSGASGEQFF. Using reference TRBV11-2 and TRBJ2-1 for the parts outside the CDR3, the full variable domain is EAGVAQSPRYKIIEKRQSVAFWCNPISGHATLYWYQQILGQGPKLLIQFQNNGVVDDSQLPKDRFSAERLKGVDSTLKIQPAKLEDSAVYLCASSPTSGASGEQFFGPGTRLTVL.

In its sample, this clonotype was seen many times. The chain joins TRBV28 to TRBJ2-4; possibly TRBD1 or TRBD2 for D (5 bases each). CDR1 is MDHEN, CDR2 SYDVKM, per germline. The V gene lost 8 bases and the J gene lost 1 base, with 15 bases spanning the gap. The CDR3 covers 15 residues. The CDR3 region has the DNA TGTGCCAGCTATAGCCCTGGGACGGCCAAAAACATTCAGTACTTC. Translating gives CASYSPGTAKNIQYF.

This sequence joins TRBV10-2 and TRBJ2-7; TRBD1 matches at 10 bases. The germline V gene has CDR1 WSHSY and CDR2 SAAADI. The CDR3 spans 14 residues. After removal of 6 bases from V and 6 bases from J, the junction contained 8 bases not matched to a gene. In nucleotides, the CDR3 is TGCGCCAGCAGGGGACAGGGGCGCTTAGTCGAGCAGTACGTC. Translating it yields CASRGQGRLVEQYV.

The sample holds many counts of this clonotype. The rearrangement links TRBV20-1 to TRBJ1-1; D is ambiguous. This CDR3 is built from 14 residues. Germline-derived CDR1 and CDR2 are DFQATT and SNEGSKA (reference sequence). Between the trimmed V and J ends, which lost 6 bases and 4 bases, there was a span of 18 bases. For the CDR3, the DNA is TGCAGTGCCCCCCGGAGGAATCGAATCACTGAAGCTTTCTTT. Translated, it gives CSAPRRNRITEAFF.

This clonotype was observed at least ten times. The chain links TRBV3-1 to TRBJ1-4; TRBD1 agrees at 8 bases. The CDR3 is made up of 17 amino acids. Trimming cost V 0 bases and J 3 bases; bases outside gene matches: 6. Germline assignment: CDR1 LGHDT and CDR2 YNNKEL (reference sequence). The CDR3, as DNA: TGTGCCAGCAGCCAAGATGGCAGGGGGCTTTCTAATGAAAAACTGTTTTTT. It yields the protein CASSQDGRGLSNEKLFF.

Many counts were recorded for this clonotype. The rearrangement uses TRBV29-1 and TRBJ2-5, with D uncertain. CDR1 is SQVTM and CDR2 is ANQGSEA in the germline V gene. V lost 3 bases, J lost 4 bases, and 6 bases lay in between. The CDR3 sequence is 11 residues long. The CDR3: CSVDGGETQYF. The CDR3 coding sequence is TGCAGCGTTGATGGCGGAGAGACCCAGTACTTC.

In its sample, this clonotype was seen many times. The CDR3 loop reads CATSRDPGFYNEQFF. The CDR3 DNA reads as TGTGCCACCAGCAGAGATCCTGGCTTCTACAATGAGCAGTTCTTC. This sequence joins TRBV15 and TRBJ2-1, with D hard to call. Germline CDR1 LNHNV, CDR2 YYDKDF (reference sequence). CDR3 length: 15 amino acids. V was trimmed by 0 bases and J by 3 bases, leaving 9 bases between them. Full variable domain (remainder filled in from reference TRBV15 and TRBJ2-1): DAMVIQNPRYQVTQFGKPVTLSCSQTLNHNVMYWYQQKSSQAPKLLFHYYDKDFNNEADTPDNFQSRRPNTSFCFLDIRSPGLGDTAMYLCATSRDPGFYNEQFFGPGTRLTVL.

This clonotype occurred many times. CDR3 sequence (DNA): TGTGCCAGCAATCTGGACAGGGGCCGATCATTTAGCAATCAGCCCCAGCATTTT. Protein sequence: CASNLDRGRSFSNQPQHF. The genes are TRBV6-5 and TRBJ1-5, with 9 bases fitting TRBD1. The CDR3 runs 18 residues. V shed 7 bases, J shed 0 bases, and the junction held 13 bases outside the gene matches. Germline values: CDR1 MNHEY, CDR2 SVGAGI.

At least ten counts were recorded for this clonotype. The chain has TRBV13 and TRBJ2-7, with TRBD1 matching 9 bases. The ends lost 1 base at V and 5 bases at J; junction bases unmatched: 3. Looked up from germline, CDR1 is PRHDT and CDR2 is FYEKMQ (reference sequence). CDR3 length equals 14 residues. CDR3 in amino acids: CASSLDRGQDEQYF. The CDR3 DNA is TGTGCCAGCAGCTTAGACAGGGGGCAGGACGAGCAGTACTTC. The full variable domain, in which reference TRBV13 and TRBJ2-7 provide the parts outside the CDR3, is AAGVIQSPRHLIKEKRETATLKCYPIPRHDTVYWYQQGPGQDPQFLISFYEKMQSDKGSIPDRFSAQQFSDYHSELNMSSLELGDSALYFCASSLDRGQDEQYFGPGTRLTVT.

This clonotype was observed many times. The J gene is TRBJ1-2, the V gene TRBV11-2, with 7 bases fitting TRBD1. The germline CDR1 and CDR2 sequences are SGHAT and FQNNGV. CDR3 length: 13 residues. V was clipped by 3 bases and J by 4 bases; unmatched bases: 2. CDR3 DNA: TGTGCCAGCAGCTTGGGGACAGTCTATGGCTACACCTTC. The encoded protein is CASSLGTVYGYTF.

This clonotype was seen at least ten times. This chain links TRBV4-2 with TRBJ2-5; TRBD2 is a possible D gene (5 bases). Germline assignment: CDR1 LGHNA and CDR2 YNFKEQ. V was shortened by 2 bases and J by 2 bases, with 18 bases between the two germline ends. The CDR3 length is 17 residues. The CDR3 DNA reads TGTGCCAGCAGCCAAATCCGAGCGAGGGCCGAACAAGAGACCCAGTACTTC. Protein sequence: CASSQIRARAEQETQYF.

The chain uses TRBV20-1 and TRBJ2-1, with D perhaps matching TRBD1 or TRBD2 (5 bases each). Trimming stripped 8 bases from V and 8 bases from J, with 19 bases between. The length of the CDR3 is 13 residues. CDR1 and CDR2 (germline): DFQATT, SNEGSKA (reference sequence). The CDR3 here is CSRGRVLKDEQFF. The DNA of the CDR3 is TGCAGTCGGGGACGGGTCCTAAAGGATGAGCAGTTCTTC.

This clonotype was recorded many times. CDR3: CSVEVFYGYTF. The CDR3 DNA is TGCAGTGTCGAGGTCTTCTATGGCTACACCTTC. The gene calls are TRBV20-1 and TRBJ1-2; D uncertain. The CDR3 runs to 11 residues. Germline-derived CDR1 and CDR2 are DFQATT and SNEGSKA (reference sequence). The V end lost 7 bases, the J end lost 4 bases, and 10 bases lay between the germline ends.

There are many counts of this clonotype. This sequence joins TRBV12-3 or TRBV12-4 and TRBJ1-5; 11 bases are shared with TRBD1. The CDR3 covers 14 residues. Germline trimming cut 6 bases from V and 11 bases from J; bases unmatched to any gene: 9. The CDR3 here is CASSGTGGRMAQHF. The CDR3 DNA reads as TGTGCCAGCAGCGGGACAGGGGGACGTATGGCCCAGCATTTT.

The table lists this clonotype with many counts. J is TRBJ2-1 and V is TRBV4-2; D remains ambiguous. The CDR3 sequence is 15 residues long. V was clipped by 3 bases and J by 1 base, with 10 bases between them. Germline assignment: CDR1 LGHNA and CDR2 YNFKEQ. The CDR3 here is CASSQPRPSYNEQFF. For the CDR3, the DNA is TGTGCCAGCAGCCAGCCCCGGCCATCCTACAATGAGCAGTTCTTC.

This clonotype appeared many times. The chain is built from TRBV20-1 and TRBJ2-1, with 9 bases lining up with TRBD2. Looked up from germline, CDR1 is DFQATT and CDR2 is SNEGSKA (reference sequence). The CDR3 consists of 13 residues. The V gene end was trimmed by 6 bases and the J gene end by 3 bases; junction bases not matched to a gene: 3. This CDR3 reads CSAGLADYNEQFF. The CDR3, as DNA: TGCAGTGCGGGACTAGCAGACTACAATGAGCAGTTCTTC.

The table lists this clonotype with many counts. The chain has TRBV24-1 and TRBJ2-1, with 7 bases aligning to TRBD1. CDR1 KGHDR and CDR2 SFDVKD come from the germline V gene. V lost 3 bases, J lost 0 bases, and 4 bases stayed unmatched. CDR3 length: 16 residues. The chain's CDR3 is CATSDTGQSSYNEQFF. In nucleotides, the CDR3 is TGTGCCACCAGTGATACGGGACAGAGCTCCTACAATGAGCAGTTCTTC.

This clonotype was observed at least ten times. The V gene is TRBV12-3 or TRBV12-4, the J gene TRBJ2-1; D possibly corresponds to TRBD1 (6 bases). The CDR3 is made up of 13 amino acids. Trimming took 8 bases from V and 5 from J, leaving 13 bases between them. As DNA, the CDR3 is TGTGCCAGCTTAGGGGGAAGGAACAATGAGCAGTTCTTC. As protein: CASLGGRNNEQFF.

This clonotype was observed many times. The rearrangement links TRBV18 to TRBJ2-5, with a weak D call TRBD1 (6 bases). Germline assignment: CDR1 KGHSH and CDR2 LQKENI. CDR3 size: 15 residues. V was clipped by 2 bases and J by 4 bases, with 14 bases between them. CDR3 residues: CASSPIRGPGETQYF. For the CDR3, the DNA is TGTGCCAGCTCACCAATCAGGGGCCCTGGAGAGACCCAGTACTTC.

This clonotype was seen ten or more times. This chain connects TRBV13 to TRBJ2-7; TRBD2 aligns across 11 bases. The CDR3 length is 16 residues. J was trimmed by 3 bases and V by 4 bases; bases with no gene match: 8. Per the germline V gene, CDR1 is PRHDT and CDR2 is FYEKMQ (reference sequence). Written as DNA, the CDR3 is TGTGCCAGCAGCTCTGATCACGGGACTAGCGGCTACGAGCAGTACTTC. Translation: CASSSDHGTSGYEQYF.

This clonotype was seen many times. This chain links TRBV9 with TRBJ2-3, with 7 bases aligning to TRBD1. The ends lost 2 bases at V and 2 bases at J; junction bases unmatched: 5. Germline V gene lookup returns CDR1 SGDLS and CDR2 YYNGEE. CDR3 length: 15 residues. CDR3 sequence (DNA): TGTGCCAGCAGCGTCCCGACAGGGCCCACAGATACGCAGTATTTT. It yields the protein CASSVPTGPTDTQYF.

This clonotype was seen many times. The V call is TRBV20-1, the J call TRBJ2-7; perhaps TRBD2 as D (5 bases). CDR3 length: 16 amino acids. Germline CDR1 and CDR2: DFQATT and SNEGSKA (reference sequence). Trimming left V 5 bases short and J 3 bases short, with 23 bases between. CDR3 in amino acids: CSALLEKSSEGYEQYV. CDR3 bases: TGCAGTGCTCTACTAGAAAAGAGTTCCGAGGGCTACGAGCAGTACGTC.

This clonotype has at least ten counts. The chain joins TRBV11-3 to TRBJ1-6; D not certain. From germline, CDR1 is SGHNT and CDR2 YENEEA. Trimming removed 6 bases from V and 8 bases from J, with 14 bases in between. The CDR3 runs 14 residues. CDR3 sequence: CASSPRRGDSPLHF. CDR3 DNA sequence: TGTGCCAGCAGTCCTCGAAGAGGAGATTCACCCCTCCACTTT.

This clonotype was found many times. V is TRBV21-1 and J is TRBJ2-5; TRBD1 is taken as the D call from the table, unchecked against the DNA. TRBV21-1 is marked as a pseudogene. The CDR3 length is 16 residues. In nucleotides, the CDR3 is TGTGCCAGCAGTAAAAAAACCCCGGGACAGCAAGAGACCCAGTACTTC. Encoded protein: CASSKKTPGQQETQYF.

This clonotype was recorded at least ten times. V gene TRBV6-5 combines with J gene TRBJ2-1; 8 nucleotides align to TRBD2. V lost 4 bases, J lost 7 bases, and 9 bases stayed unmatched. The germline V gene encodes CDR1 MNHEY and CDR2 SVGAGI. The CDR3 consists of 15 residues. CDR3 region: CASSFSRGALNEQFF. In DNA form, the CDR3 reads TGTGCCAGCAGTTTTTCGCGGGGGGCCCTAAATGAGCAGTTCTTC.

This clonotype was detected many times. The gene calls are TRBV5-1 and TRBJ2-7; the D call may be TRBD1 or TRBD2 (5 bases each). The CDR3 loop spans 12 amino acids. Trimming took 4 bases from V and 7 from J, leaving 12 bases between them. From germline, CDR1 is SGHRS and CDR2 YFSETQ. The CDR3 region is CASSPGWGEQYF. Here the CDR3 DNA reads TGCGCCAGCAGCCCCGGTTGGGGGGAGCAGTACTTC.

Regarding this clonotype: A much larger clone sits a single nucleotide away, making a read error possible. The chain uses TRBV2 and TRBJ1-5; possible D gene TRBD1, 5 bases. Trimming shortened V by 3 bases and J by 4 bases, and 16 bases separated the two germline ends. CDR3 length equals 16 residues. Germline values: CDR1 SNHLY, CDR2 FYNNEI. The CDR3 loop is CASSDLGRFSNQPQHF. CDR3 nucleotides: TGTGCCAGCAGTGATTTGGGACGCTTTTCAAATCAGCCCCAGCATTTT.

This clonotype was seen ten or more times. This chain links TRBV4-3 with TRBJ1-4; D is unclear. The V end lost 0 bases, the J end lost 5 bases, and 19 bases lay between the germline ends. The CDR3 length is 18 residues. Germline CDR1 LGHNA, CDR2 YSLEER. CDR3 nucleotide sequence: TGCGCCAGCAGCCAAGATGTCATCCAGAGGGATCAAAATGAAAAACTGTTTTTT. Amino acids: CASSQDVIQRDQNEKLFF.